This T cell receptor (beta chain) was recorded in a study of T-cell memory formation after mild COVID-19. Regarding the study as a whole: Clones contracting over day 15 to 85 were CD4/CD8 balanced, with later expanders leaning CD4+.

Constant-segment primers were used for 5'RACE, and the resulting TCR alpha and TCR beta cDNA libraries carried sample barcodes and UMIs. TCRdb recomputed calls from the 5' RACE reads with MiXCR, one row per CDR3 protein. The data show just under 550,000 distinct CDR3 sequences, roughly 22% seen once. This clonotype was seen repeatedly, ten times or more. Its antigen is unknown. The TCR sequence derives from an adult woman who had mild COVID-19 (a few samples of this study predate the infection). Cell type and time point are not known. Material for sequencing was PBMCs or a T cell subset sorted from them (not recorded which).

The CDR3, as DNA: TGTGCCAGCAGCTTAGCGTTAAGAGATGAGCAGTTCTTC. Its translation: CASSLALRDEQFF. The chain recombines TRBV11-1 with TRBJ2-1; D call uncertain. There are 13 residues in the CDR3. The V gene lost 0 bases and the J gene lost 8 bases, with 8 bases spanning the gap. Germline V gene data show CDR1 as SGHAT and CDR2 as FQDESV (reference sequence).